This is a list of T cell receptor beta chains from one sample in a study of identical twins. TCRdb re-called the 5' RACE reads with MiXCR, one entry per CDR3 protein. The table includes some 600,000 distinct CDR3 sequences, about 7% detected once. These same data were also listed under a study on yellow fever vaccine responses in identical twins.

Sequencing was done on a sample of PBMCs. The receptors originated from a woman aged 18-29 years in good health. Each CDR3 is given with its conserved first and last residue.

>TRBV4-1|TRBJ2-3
CASSRGTGDGFDTQYF
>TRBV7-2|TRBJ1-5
CASSFGKGNQPQHF
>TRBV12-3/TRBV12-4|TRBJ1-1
CASIWGQGASRTEAFF
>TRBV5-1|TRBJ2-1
CASSWGLAGVLSYNEQFF
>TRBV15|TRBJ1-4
CATSRDGPPAQGAMEKLFF
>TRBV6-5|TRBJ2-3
CASSYSTSGRAPDTQYF
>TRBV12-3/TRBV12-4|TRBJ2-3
CASSFSTGGLAKSTDTQYF
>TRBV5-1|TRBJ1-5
CASSLRGYSNQPQHF
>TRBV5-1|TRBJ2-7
CASSHPARGAYEQYF
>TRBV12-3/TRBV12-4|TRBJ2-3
CASSFKGVTDTQYF
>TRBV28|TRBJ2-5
CASSTRVQETQYF
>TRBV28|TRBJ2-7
CASTSSGSPYEQYF
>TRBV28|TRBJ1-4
CASSTRQGTNEKLFF
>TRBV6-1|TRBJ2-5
CASAGDAGPETQYF
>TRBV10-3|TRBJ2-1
CAIRGMTSGRALRNEQFF
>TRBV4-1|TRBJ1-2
CASSQLQGNGYTF
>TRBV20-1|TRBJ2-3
CSAFFRGSTDTQYF
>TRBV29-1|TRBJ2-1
CSVELAGGVEQFF
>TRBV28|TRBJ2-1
CATNWGAAEQFF
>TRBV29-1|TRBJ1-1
CSAVGQGHTEAFF
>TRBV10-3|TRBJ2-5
CAISDSTGGQETQYF
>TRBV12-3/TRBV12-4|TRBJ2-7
CASSGTSRNYEQYF
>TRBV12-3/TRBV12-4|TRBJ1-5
CASSFISGGNQPQHF
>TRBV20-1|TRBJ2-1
CSARPGDEQFF
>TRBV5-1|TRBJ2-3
CASSLEGTRRASDTQYF
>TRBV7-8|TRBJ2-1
CASSTPTSTNSYNEQFF
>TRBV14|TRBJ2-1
CASSQRAGWGNEQFF
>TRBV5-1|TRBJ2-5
CASSLGGRGELQETQYF
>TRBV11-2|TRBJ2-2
CASSRRGHTGELFF
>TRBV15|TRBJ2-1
CATSSKGQGEGNEQFF
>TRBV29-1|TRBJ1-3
CSVDAGNSGNTIYF
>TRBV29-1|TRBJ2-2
CSVKRTVSGMTGELFF
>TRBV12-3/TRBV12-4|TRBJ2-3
CASSPGTSPIAQYF
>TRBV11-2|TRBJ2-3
CASSLKGRTGVSPDTQYF
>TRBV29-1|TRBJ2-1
CSVSDRGASGRNSYNEQFF
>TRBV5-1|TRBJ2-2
CASSLVGQGAIGELFF